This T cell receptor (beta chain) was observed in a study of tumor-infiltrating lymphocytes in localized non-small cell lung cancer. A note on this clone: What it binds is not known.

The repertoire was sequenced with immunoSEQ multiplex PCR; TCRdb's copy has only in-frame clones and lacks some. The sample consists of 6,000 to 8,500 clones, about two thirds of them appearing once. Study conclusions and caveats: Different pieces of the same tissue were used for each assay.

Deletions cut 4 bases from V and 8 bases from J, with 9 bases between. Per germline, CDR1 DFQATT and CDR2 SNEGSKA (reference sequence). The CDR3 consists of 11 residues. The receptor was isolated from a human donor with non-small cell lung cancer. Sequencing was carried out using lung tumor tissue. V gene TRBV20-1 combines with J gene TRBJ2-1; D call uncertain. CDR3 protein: CSATPLDEQFF. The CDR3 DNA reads TGCAGTGCTACCCCCCTGGATGAGCAGTTCTTC.